This T cell receptor beta chain was identified in a study of cytomegalovirus exposure and HLA in healthy donors. Overall study results and limits: In a later analysis, an Asian-associated ancestry cluster reportedly showed fewer N-insertions than the roughly 650-donor mean. According to reports, the classifier identified cytomegalovirus status with high specificity and sensitivity.

Note on this clone: Its antigen is unidentified.

The CDR3 totals 12 residues. The germline V and J ends were trimmed by 4 bases and 4 bases, with 8 bases remaining between them. Looked up from germline, CDR1 is SNHLY and CDR2 is FYNNEI. The PCR ran on 60 Vbeta and 13 Jbeta primers. TCRdb keeps only in-frame clones here, not all; method: immunoSEQ multiplex PCR. The data hold about 190,000 clones, with around 87% observed a single time. Sequenced: PBMCs. This chain uses TRBV2 with TRBJ2-7; D is possibly TRBD1 (6 bases). This TCR came from a woman under 30 in good health and CMV-seronegative. As DNA, the CDR3 is TGTGCCAGCAGTGGACAGGAGTACGAGCAGTACTTC. This codes for CASSGQEYEQYF.